This T cell receptor (beta chain) came from a study of blood T cell repertoires in COVID-19. V lost 5 bases, J lost 1 base, and 5 bases stayed unmatched. CDR1 is SGHVS, CDR2 FNYEAQ, per germline. CDR3 size: 16 residues. TCRdb's copy holds only in-frame clones and misses some; the assay was immunoSEQ multiplex PCR. The sample lists 95,000 to 110,000 clones, approximately 90% occurring once. This clonotype was sampled from a man between 45 and 60 years old with active or convalescent COVID-19. The chain combines TRBV7-6 with TRBJ1-3; 10 bases fit TRBD1. Sequenced material: peripheral blood. This CDR3 is CASSAGQGSSGNTIYF. The CDR3 DNA follows: TGTGCCAGCAGCGCGGGACAGGGGAGTTCTGGAAACACCATATATTTT.